This record looks at one TCR beta chain sequence and its context. Its specificity is not known. This entry is derived from a study of Ad26.COV2.S vaccination and SARS-CoV-2 variants. Noted treatment: around 19 received Ad26.COV2.S at low or high dose, single or two shots; 5 received placebo; per-sample allocation not given. Specimens were obtained on day 63 following the first vaccine or placebo injection. Boston provided a donor who was an adult aged 18-55 years. Sequencing was performed with immunoSEQ multiplex PCR; in TCRdb, only in-frame clones are kept and a portion is missing. The data contain about 420,000 clones, 88% of them singletons. Points from the study as a whole: Analytic work on TCR breadth and depth might have understated the full extent of total T cell responses. Similar non-spike TCR breadth was observed in recipients of vaccine and of placebo. Substantial breadth was reportedly displayed by spike-specific CD8+ and CD4+ T cell responses after vaccination.

Germline loops: CDR1 LNHDA, CDR2 SQIVND (reference sequence). This CDR3 comprises 15 residues. V was trimmed by 7 bases and J by 1 base, leaving 16 bases between them. The starting material was peripheral blood, obtained in a trial of Ad26.COV2.S vaccine versus placebo. J is TRBJ1-2 and V is TRBV19, with TRBD1 as a possible D gene (5 bases). The TCR originated in a person aged 18-65 years who received the Ad26.COV2.S COVID-19 vaccine or a placebo. This CDR3 is CASKEVAGYNYGYTF. The CDR3 DNA reads TGTGCCAGTAAGGAGGTAGCAGGGTATAACTATGGCTACACCTTC.